This TCR beta chain appears in the sequencing data of a study of blood T cell repertoires in COVID-19. Whole-study context: Sources were T cells, B-cell-depleted T cells, or PBMCs; the material itself was cDNA or gDNA.

Per the authors' pipeline: Nucleated cell number was recorded as an estimate derived from reference gene primer amplification. Clones were sequenced by immunoSEQ multiplex PCR, and TCRdb holds only the in-frame ones, with some missing. That table is the source of V, J and clone size, and D and trimming were worked out from the DNA. The sample holds about 440,000 clones, 87% seen once. Material: PBMCs or T cells enriched from blood (not recorded which). The clonotype originates from a woman in her late teens or twenties with acute COVID-19.

CDR3 nucleotides: TGTGCCAGCAGCGATGTAGGGGACATGAGCACAGATACGCAGTATTTT. Encoded protein: CASSDVGDMSTDTQYF. V gene TRBV7-9 combines with J gene TRBJ2-3, with D perhaps matching TRBD1 (6 bases). The CDR3 has 16 amino acids. Germline V lookup: CDR1 SEHNR, CDR2 FQNEAQ (reference sequence). With 5 bases removed from V and 0 bases from J, the gap between germline ends came to 15 bases.